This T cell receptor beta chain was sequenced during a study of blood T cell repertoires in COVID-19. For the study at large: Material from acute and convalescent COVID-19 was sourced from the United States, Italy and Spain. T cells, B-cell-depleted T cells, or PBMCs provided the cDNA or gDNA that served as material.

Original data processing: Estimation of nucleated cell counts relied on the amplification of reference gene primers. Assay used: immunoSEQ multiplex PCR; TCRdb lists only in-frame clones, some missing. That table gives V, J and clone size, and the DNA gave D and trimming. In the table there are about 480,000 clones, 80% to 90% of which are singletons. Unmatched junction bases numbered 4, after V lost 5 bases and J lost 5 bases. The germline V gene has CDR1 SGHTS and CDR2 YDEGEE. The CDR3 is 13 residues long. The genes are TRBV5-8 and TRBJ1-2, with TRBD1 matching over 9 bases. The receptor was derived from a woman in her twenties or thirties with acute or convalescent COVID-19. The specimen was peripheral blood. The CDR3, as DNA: TGTGCCAGCAGAAACGGACAGGGGTATGGCTACACCTTC. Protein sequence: CASRNGQGYGYTF.